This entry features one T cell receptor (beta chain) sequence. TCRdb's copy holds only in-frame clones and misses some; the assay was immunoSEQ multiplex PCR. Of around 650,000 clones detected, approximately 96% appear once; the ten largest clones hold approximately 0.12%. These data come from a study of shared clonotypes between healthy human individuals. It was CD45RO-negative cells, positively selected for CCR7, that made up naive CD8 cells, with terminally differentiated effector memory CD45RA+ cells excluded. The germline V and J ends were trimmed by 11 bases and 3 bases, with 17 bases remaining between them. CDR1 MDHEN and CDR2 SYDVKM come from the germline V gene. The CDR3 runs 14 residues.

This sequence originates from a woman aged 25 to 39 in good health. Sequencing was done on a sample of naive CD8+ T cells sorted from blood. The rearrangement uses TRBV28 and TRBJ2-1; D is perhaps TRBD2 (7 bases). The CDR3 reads CAARGGRGYNEQFF. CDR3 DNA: TGTGCCGCCAGGGGCGGGAGAGGCTACAATGAGCAGTTCTTC.